These T cell receptor beta chains were read from a single sample in a study of shared clonotypes between healthy human individuals. Here immunoSEQ multiplex PCR was the method, and the copy in TCRdb shows in-frame clones only, minus some. The table records about 2 million clones, approximately 94% of them present only once. Sequencing used naive CD8+ T cells sorted from blood. The receptors derive from a man between 18 and 29 years old in good health. Each CDR3 is given with its conserved first and last residue. The order of the fields is J gene, V gene, clone size, D gene, CDR3 DNA, CDR3 protein. D genes are given only for firm matches. Size tells how often a clone was seen (once, few, many) or the class of an expanded clone, and some rows leave it out.

TRBJ2-7	TRBV6-5	NA	NA	TGTGCCAGCAGTTACTCAGGCGGGACCTCCTACGAGCAGTACTTC	CASSYSGGTSYEQYF
TRBJ1-1	TRBV7-9	NA	NA	TGTGCCAGCAGCTTGCCGGGGAACACTGAAGCTTTCTTT	CASSLPGNTEAFF
TRBJ2-7	TRBV13	once	TRBD2	TGTGCCAGCAGCTCGGAAGGAACGGGACTAGCGGGAGCCTACGAGCAGTACTTC	CASSSEGTGLAGAYEQYF
TRBJ2-3	TRBV7-2	NA	TRBD2	TGTGCCAGCAGCTTAGTTCCAGCGGGAGAAGATACGCAGTATTTT	CASSLVPAGEDTQYF
TRBJ2-1	TRBV27	NA	NA	TGTGCCAGCAGTCACAGAACGGCAATAATGGATGAGCAGTTCTTC	CASSHRTAIMDEQFF
TRBJ2-7	TRBV4-1	NA	NA	TGCGCCAGCAGCCAAGGCCCCAGGGACCACTACGAGCAGTACTTC	CASSQGPRDHYEQYF
TRBJ2-5	TRBV7-9	NA	NA	TGTGCCAGCAGCTTCACCACTCGCATGGGAGAGACCCAGTACTTC	CASSFTTRMGETQYF
TRBJ1-1	TRBV4-1	NA	TRBD1	TGCGCCAGCAGCCAGGGACAGGCTTTGAACACTGAAGCTTTCTTT	CASSQGQALNTEAFF
TRBJ1-1	TRBV28	NA	NA	TGTGCCAGCAGTTTGGTGGGGATACTGAACACTGAAGCTTTCTTT	CASSLVGILNTEAFF
TRBJ2-7	TRBV6-6	NA	NA	TGTGCCAGCAGTTACGAGGTCCCGGGAGTTTTCTACGAGCAGTACTTC	CASSYEVPGVFYEQYF
TRBJ1-6	TRBV4-1	NA	TRBD1	TGCGCCAGCAGTCAGGGGACAGGGTCCTATAATTCACCCCTCCACTTT	CASSQGTGSYNSPLHF
TRBJ1-2	TRBV4-1	NA	NA	TGCGCCAGCAGCCAAGAGGGAGGAGCAAGGACAGCATTCTATGGCTACACCTTC	CASSQEGGARTAFYGYTF
TRBJ2-7	TRBV11-2	NA	TRBD2	TGTGCCAGCAGCTCCGGGCCGGCTGGGACTAGCGGGGGGATCTACGAGCAGTACTTC	CASSSGPAGTSGGIYEQYF